This TCR beta chain derives from a study of cytomegalovirus exposure and HLA in healthy donors (dated by TCRdb to 2016 to 2017). Concerning the study at large: The 700 or so repertoires of the first cohort and the 110 or so validation repertoires were produced on the same platform, according to a later analysis. To predict cytomegalovirus infection status, the study combined high-throughput TCR immunosequencing, statistical association of individual TCRs with disease status, and machine learning. The study aimed to test whether signatures of past pathogen exposure could be identified by cataloging public T cell receptors. In addition to the first cohort of about 650 subjects, a separate validation cohort of approximately 130 different subjects was used.

The donors were included in the validation cohort of over a hundred subjects, a group kept apart from the roughly 610-subject first cohort. The research as a whole found: Cytomegalovirus status was reported to be diagnosed by the classifier with high specificity and sensitivity in both the original and validation cohorts. The authors suggested that the approach could potentially be extended to other disease states and immunological phenotypes. A total of 164 TCR beta chains were listed by the study as associated with cytomegalovirus. A later analysis had no HLA typing for the validation cohort, so co-occurrence there was scored across all 130 or so repertoires. In vitro tests confirmed that a few of the cytomegalovirus-associated TCR beta chains recognize cytomegalovirus antigens. Of the cluster scores, approximately 94% were above 0 in a later analysis, which found that TCRs clustered in the first cohort also tended to co-occur in the approximately 130 validation repertoires. Most TCR sequences were observed very rarely across donors, whereas some public TCRs were present in many individuals.

The CDR3 goes from the cysteine to the phenylalanine over 15 residues. The entry retains the CDR3 DNA only, 45 bases that are in frame from base 1. Taken from the germline V gene, the CDR1 and CDR2 loops are MDHEN and SYDVKM. V is pruned by 8 bases and J by 2 bases, leaving 8 bases of the junction without a gene match. The library was obtained by the immunoSEQ multiplex PCR assay. For the original study's pipeline: A statistical classification framework was built for diagnosing cytomegalovirus status from the catalog of TCR beta chain sequences. The table was pulled from immuneACCESS by TCRdb, which kept in-frame rearrangements only. Such tables lose some clones; where checked, under half of the loss comes from unresolved V genes, and the rest has no known cause. That table gives V, J and clone size, and the DNA gave D and trimming. The sample records around 120,000 clones, about 82% of which are singletons. The leading ten clones occupy 4.9% of the sample.

Concerning this clone itself: What this receptor recognizes is not known. Nothing much larger sits one base from this clone, and base qualities are not available.

The source is a man younger than 35 in good health and CMV-seronegative. The sample was PBMCs. The rearranged segments are TRBV28 and TRBJ1-3; 8 junctional bases match TRBD1. The base sequence is TGTGCCAGCGAAACCCGGACAGGGACTGGAAACACCATATATTTT. Its coded protein is CASETRTGTGNTIYF.